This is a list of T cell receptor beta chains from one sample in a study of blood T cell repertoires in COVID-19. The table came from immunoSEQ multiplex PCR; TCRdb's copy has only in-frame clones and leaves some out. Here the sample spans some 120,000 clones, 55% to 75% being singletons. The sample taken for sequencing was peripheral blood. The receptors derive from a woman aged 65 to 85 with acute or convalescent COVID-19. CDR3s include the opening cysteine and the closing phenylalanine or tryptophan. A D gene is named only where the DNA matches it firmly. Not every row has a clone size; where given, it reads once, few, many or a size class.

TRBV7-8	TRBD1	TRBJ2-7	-	CASSLSRTGSYEQYF	TGTGCCAGCAGCTTATCGAGGACAGGTTCCTACGAGCAGTACTTC
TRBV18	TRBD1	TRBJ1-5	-	CASSLYGSRDRGQPQHF	TGTGCCAGCTCACTGTACGGGAGCCGGGACAGGGGACAGCCCCAGCATTTT
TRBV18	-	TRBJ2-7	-	CASSPITGSEEQYF	TGTGCCAGCTCACCTATAACAGGGTCTGAAGAGCAGTACTTC
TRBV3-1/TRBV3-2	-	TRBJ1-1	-	CASSHRQLNTEAFF	TGTGCCAGCAGCCACCGACAGCTGAACACTGAAGCTTTCTTT
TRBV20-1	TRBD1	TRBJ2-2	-	CSASTGDITGELFF	TGCAGTGCTAGTACAGGGGACATCACCGGGGAGCTGTTTTTT
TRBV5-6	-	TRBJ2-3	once	CASSPRDTRRTQYF	TGTGCCAGCAGCCCCCGGGACACGCGGCGAACGCAGTATTTT
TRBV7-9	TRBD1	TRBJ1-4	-	CASSDPTGGLEKLFF	TGTGCCAGCAGCGACCCGACAGGGGGCTTAGAAAAACTGTTTTTT
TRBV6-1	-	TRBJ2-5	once	CASSEAGGLETQYF	TGTGCCAGCAGTGAGGCAGGGGGGCTAGAGACCCAGTACTTC
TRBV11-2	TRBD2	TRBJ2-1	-	CASSLSLAAGIEQFF	TGTGCCAGCAGCTTATCTCTAGCGGCAGGTATTGAGCAGTTCTTC
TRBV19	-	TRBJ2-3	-	CASSLTSVGTDTQYF	TGTGCCAGTAGTTTGACTAGTGTCGGCACAGATACGCAGTATTTT
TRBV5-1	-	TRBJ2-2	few	CASSLEGLELFF	TGCGCCAGCAGCTTGGAAGGACTTGAGCTGTTTTTT
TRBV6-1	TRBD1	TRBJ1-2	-	CASSESTRGVYGYTF	TGTGCCAGCAGTGAATCAACCAGGGGGGTCTATGGCTACACCTTC
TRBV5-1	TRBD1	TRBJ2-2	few	CASSSGTGGTGELFF	TGCGCCAGCAGCTCCGGGACAGGGGGAACCGGGGAGCTGTTTTTT
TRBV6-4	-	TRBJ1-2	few	CASSRRYYGYTF	TGTGCCAGCAGTCGGCGGTACTATGGCTACACCTTC
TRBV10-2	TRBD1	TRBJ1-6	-	CASSESGQGATLHF	TGCGCCAGCAGTGAGTCTGGACAGGGGGCGACCCTCCACTTT
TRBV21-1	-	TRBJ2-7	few	CASSKKQGPVGSYEQYF	TGTGCCAGCAGCAAAAAACAGGGTCCCGTTGGGTCCTACGAGCAGTACTTC
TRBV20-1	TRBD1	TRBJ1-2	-	CSARQGDGYTF	TGCAGTGCTAGACAGGGGGATGGCTACACCTTC